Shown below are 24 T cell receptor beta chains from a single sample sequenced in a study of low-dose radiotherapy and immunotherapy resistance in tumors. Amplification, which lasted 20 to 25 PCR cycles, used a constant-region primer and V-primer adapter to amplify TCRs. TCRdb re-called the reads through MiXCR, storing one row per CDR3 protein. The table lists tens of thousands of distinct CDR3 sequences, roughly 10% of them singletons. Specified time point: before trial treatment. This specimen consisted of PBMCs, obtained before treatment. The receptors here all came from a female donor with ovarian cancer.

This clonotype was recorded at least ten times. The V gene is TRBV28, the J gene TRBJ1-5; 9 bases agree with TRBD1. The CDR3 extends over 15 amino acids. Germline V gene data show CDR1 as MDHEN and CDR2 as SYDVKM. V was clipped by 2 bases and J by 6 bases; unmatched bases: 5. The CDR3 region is CASSLGTGSSQPQHF. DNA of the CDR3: TGTGCCAGCAGTTTAGGGACAGGGAGTAGTCAGCCCCAGCATTTT.

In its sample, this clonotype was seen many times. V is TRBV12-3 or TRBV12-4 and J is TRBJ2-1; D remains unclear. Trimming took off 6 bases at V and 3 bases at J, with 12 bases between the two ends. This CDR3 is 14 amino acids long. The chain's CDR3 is CASSDLVDYNEQFF. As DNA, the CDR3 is TGTGCCAGCAGCGATCTAGTTGACTACAATGAGCAGTTCTTC.

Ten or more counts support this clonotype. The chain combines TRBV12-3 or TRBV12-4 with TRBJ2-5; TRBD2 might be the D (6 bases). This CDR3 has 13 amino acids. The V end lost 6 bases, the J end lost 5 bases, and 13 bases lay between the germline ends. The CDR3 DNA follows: TGTGCCAGCAGCACCGGGGGACGGGAGACCCAGTACTTC. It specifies CASSTGGRETQYF.

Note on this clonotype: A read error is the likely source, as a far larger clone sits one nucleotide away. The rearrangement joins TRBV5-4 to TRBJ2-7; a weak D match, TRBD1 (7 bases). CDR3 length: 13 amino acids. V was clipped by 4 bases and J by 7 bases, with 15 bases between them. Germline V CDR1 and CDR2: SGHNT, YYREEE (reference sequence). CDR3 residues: CASSRGTDNEQYF. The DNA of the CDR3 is TGTGCCAGCAGCCGCGGGACAGACAATGAGCAGTACTTC. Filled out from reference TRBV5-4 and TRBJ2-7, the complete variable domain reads ETGVTQSPTHLIKTRGQQVTLRCSSQSGHNTVSWYQQALGQGPQFIFQYYREEENGRGNFPPRFSGLQFPNYSSELNVNALELDDSALYLCASSRGTDNEQYFGPGTRLTVT.

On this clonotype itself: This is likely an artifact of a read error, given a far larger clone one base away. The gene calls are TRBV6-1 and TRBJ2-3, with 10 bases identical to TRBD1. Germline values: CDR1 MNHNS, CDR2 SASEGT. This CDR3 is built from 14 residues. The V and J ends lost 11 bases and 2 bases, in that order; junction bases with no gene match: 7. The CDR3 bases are TGTGCCGTGGGGGACAGGGGATCCACAGATACGCAGTATTTT. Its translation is CAVGDRGSTDTQYF.

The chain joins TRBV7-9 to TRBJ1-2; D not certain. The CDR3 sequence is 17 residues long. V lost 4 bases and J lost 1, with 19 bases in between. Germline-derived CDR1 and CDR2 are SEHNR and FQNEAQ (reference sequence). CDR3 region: CASSSRRAGMSNYGYTF. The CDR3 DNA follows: TGTGCCAGCAGCTCCCGACGGGCGGGGATGAGTAACTATGGCTACACCTTC.

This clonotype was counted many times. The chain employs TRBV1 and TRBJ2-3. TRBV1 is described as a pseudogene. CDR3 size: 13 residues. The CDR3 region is CTNTGLGTDTQYF. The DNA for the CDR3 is TGCACCAACACGGGGTTGGGTACAGATACGCAGTATTTT.

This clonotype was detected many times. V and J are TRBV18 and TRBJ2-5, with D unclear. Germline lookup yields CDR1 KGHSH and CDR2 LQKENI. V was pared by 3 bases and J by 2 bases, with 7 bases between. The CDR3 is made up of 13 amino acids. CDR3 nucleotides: TGTGCCAGCTCACCCGGATTTCAAGAGACCCAGTACTTC. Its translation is CASSPGFQETQYF.

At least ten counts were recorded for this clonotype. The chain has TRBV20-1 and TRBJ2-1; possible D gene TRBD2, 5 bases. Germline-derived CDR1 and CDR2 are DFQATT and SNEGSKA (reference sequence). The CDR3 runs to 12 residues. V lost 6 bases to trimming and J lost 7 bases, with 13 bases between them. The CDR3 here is CSAAGLANEQFF. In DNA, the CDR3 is TGCAGTGCCGCCGGTCTAGCAAATGAGCAGTTCTTC.

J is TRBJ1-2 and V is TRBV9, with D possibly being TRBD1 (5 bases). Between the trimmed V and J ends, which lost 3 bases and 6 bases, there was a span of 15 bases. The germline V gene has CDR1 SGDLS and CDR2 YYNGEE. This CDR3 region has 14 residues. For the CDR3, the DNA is TGTGCCAGCAGCGCCTCCGGGGGGTACGATGGCTACACCTTC. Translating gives CASSASGGYDGYTF.

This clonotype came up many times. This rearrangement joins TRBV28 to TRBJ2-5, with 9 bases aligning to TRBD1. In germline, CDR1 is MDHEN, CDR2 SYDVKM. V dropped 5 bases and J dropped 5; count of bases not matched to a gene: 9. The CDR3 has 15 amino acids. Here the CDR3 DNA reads TGTGCCAGCAGTCCTTCGACAGGGGGTCAGGAGACCCAGTACTTC. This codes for CASSPSTGGQETQYF.

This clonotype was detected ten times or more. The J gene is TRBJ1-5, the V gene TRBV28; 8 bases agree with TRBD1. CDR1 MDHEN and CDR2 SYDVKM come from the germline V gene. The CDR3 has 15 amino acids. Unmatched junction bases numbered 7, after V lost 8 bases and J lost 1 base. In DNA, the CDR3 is TGTGCCAGCGGGCCAGGGGGCTTGAGCAATCAGCCCCAGCATTTT. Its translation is CASGPGGLSNQPQHF.

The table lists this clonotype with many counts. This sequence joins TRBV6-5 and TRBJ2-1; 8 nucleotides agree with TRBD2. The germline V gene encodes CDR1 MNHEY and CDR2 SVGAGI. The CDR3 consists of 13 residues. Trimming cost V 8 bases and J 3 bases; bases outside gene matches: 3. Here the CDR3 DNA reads TGTGCCAGCCAAGCGGGGGACTACAATGAGCAGTTCTTC. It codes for CASQAGDYNEQFF.

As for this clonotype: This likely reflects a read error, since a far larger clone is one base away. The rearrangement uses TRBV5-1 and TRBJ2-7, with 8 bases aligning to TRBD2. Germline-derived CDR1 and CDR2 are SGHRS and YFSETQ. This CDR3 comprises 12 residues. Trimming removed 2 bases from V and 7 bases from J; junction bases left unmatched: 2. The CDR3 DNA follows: TGCGCCAGCAGCTTAGCGGGGGCTGAGCAGTACTTC. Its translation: CASSLAGAEQYF.

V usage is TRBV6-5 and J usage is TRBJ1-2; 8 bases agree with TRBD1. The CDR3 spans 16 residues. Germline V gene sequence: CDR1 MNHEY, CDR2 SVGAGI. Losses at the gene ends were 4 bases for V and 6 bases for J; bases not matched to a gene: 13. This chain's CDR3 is CASSSPGRDRGNGYTF. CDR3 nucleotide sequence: TGTGCCAGCAGTTCTCCGGGTAGAGACAGGGGAAATGGCTACACCTTC.

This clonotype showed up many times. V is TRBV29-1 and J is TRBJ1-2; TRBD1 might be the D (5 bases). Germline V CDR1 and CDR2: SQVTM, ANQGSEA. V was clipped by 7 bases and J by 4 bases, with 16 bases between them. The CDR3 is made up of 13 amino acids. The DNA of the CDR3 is TGCAGCGGTCAAGGAGCAGGGAGCTATGGCTACACCTTC. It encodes CSGQGAGSYGYTF.

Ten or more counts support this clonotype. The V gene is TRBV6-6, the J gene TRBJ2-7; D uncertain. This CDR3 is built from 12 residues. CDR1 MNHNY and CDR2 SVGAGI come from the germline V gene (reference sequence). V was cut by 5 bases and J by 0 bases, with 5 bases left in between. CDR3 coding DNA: TGTGCCAGCAGTCCTAGCTCCTACGAGCAGTACTTC. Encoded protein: CASSPSSYEQYF.

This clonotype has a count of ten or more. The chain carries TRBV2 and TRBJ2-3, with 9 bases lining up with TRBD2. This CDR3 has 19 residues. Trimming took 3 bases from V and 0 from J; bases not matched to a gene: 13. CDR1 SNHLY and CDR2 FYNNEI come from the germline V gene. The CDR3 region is CASSDPAASGRTSTDTQYF. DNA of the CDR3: TGTGCCAGCAGTGACCCAGCGGCGAGCGGGAGGACTAGCACAGATACGCAGTATTTT.

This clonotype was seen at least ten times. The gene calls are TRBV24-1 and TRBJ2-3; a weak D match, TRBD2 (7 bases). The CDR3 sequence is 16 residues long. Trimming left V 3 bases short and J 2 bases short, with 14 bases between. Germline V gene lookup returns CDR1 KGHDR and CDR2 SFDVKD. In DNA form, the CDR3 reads TGTGCCACCAGTGATATAGGCGGGGGCACCACAGATACGCAGTATTTT. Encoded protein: CATSDIGGGTTDTQYF.

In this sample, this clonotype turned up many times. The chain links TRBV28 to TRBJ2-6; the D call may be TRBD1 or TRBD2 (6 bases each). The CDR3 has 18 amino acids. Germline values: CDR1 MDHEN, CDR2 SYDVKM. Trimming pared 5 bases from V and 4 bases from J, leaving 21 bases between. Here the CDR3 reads CASSPSAGHGGGANVLTF. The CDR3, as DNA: TGTGCCAGCAGTCCCTCCGCGGGACACGGAGGCGGGGCCAACGTCCTGACTTTC.

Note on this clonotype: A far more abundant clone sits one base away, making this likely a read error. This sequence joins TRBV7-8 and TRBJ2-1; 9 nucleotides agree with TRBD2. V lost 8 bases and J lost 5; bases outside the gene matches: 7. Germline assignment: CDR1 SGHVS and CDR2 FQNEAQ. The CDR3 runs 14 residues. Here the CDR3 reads CASYSGTSHNEQFF. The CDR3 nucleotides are TGTGCCAGCTACTCCGGGACTAGCCACAATGAGCAGTTCTTC.

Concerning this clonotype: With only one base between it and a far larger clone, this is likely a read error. The DNA of the CDR3 is TGTACCAGCAGCACGGGGTTAGACCAAGAGACCCAGTACTTC. This encodes CTSSTGLDQETQYF. This chain uses TRBV13 with TRBJ2-5, with D possibly matching TRBD2 (5 bases). This CDR3 is 14 amino acids long. Per germline, CDR1 PRHDT and CDR2 FYEKMQ (reference sequence).

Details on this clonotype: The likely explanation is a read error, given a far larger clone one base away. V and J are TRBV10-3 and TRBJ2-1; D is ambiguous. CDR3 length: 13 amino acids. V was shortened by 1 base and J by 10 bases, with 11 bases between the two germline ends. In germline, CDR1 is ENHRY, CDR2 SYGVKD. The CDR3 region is CAISEYRPEEQFF. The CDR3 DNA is TGTGCCATCAGTGAGTATCGGCCGGAGGAGCAGTTCTTC.

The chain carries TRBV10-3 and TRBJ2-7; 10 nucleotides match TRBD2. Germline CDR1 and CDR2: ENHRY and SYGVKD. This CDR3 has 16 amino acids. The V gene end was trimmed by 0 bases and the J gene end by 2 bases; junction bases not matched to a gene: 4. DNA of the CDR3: TGTGCCATCAGTGAGTCGACTAGCGGGTTAACCTACGAGCAGTACTTC. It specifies CAISESTSGLTYEQYF.